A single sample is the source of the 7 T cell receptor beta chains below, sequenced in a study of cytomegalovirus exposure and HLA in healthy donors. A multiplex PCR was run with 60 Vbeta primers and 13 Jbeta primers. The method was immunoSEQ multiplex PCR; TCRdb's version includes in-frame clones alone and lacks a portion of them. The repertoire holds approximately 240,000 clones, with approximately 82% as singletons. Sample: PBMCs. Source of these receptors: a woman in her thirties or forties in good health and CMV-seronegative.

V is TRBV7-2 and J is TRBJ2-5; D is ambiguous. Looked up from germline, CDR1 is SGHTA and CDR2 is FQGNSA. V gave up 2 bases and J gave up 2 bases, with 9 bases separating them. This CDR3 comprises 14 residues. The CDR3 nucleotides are TGTGCCAGCAGCTTAAGCTTACTGCAAGAGACCCAGTACTTC. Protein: CASSLSLLQETQYF.

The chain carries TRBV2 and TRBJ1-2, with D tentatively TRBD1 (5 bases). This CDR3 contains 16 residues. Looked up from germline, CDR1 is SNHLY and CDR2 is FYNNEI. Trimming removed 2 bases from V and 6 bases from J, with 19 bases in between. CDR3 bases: TGTGCCAGCAGTGAATGGGGTACCCAGGGTCCCCATGGCTACACCTTC. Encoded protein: CASSEWGTQGPHGYTF.

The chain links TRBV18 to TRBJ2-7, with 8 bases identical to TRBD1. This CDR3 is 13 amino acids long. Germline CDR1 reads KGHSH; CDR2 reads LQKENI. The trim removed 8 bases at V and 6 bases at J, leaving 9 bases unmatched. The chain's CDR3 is CASNTQGESEQYF. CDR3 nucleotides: TGTGCCAGCAATACACAGGGGGAATCCGAGCAGTACTTC.

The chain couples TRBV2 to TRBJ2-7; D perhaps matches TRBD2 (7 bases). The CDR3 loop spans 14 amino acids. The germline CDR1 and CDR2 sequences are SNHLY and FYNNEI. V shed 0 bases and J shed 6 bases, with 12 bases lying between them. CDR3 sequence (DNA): TGTGCCAGCAGTGAAGCGAGGGGGGGCCTCGAGCAGTACTTC. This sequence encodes CASSEARGGLEQYF. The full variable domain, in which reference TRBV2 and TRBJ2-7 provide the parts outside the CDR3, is EPEVTQTPSHQVTQMGQEVILRCVPISNHLYFYWYRQILGQKVEFLVSFYNNEISEKSEIFDDQFSVERPDGSNFTLKIRSTKLEDSAMYFCASSEARGGLEQYFGPGTRLTVT.

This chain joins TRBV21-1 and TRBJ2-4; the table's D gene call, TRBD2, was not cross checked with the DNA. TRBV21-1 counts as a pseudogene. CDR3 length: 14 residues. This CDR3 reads CASTPRWVKNIQYF. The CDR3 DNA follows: TGTGCCAGCACCCCTAGGTGGGTCAAAAACATTCAGTACTTC.

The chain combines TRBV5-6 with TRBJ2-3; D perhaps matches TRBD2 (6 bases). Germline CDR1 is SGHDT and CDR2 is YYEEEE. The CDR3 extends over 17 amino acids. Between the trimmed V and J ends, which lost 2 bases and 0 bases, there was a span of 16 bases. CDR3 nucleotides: TGTGCCAGCAGCTTCCCCCAGCTTGGGGGGAGCACAGATACGCAGTATTTT. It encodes CASSFPQLGGSTDTQYF.

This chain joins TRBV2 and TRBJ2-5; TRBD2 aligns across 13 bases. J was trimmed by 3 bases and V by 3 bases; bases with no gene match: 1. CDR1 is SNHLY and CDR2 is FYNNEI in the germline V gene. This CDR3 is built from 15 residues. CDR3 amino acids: CASSEGLAGKETQYF. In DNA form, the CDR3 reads TGTGCCAGCAGTGAGGGACTAGCGGGGAAAGAGACCCAGTACTTC.